This T cell receptor (beta chain) was retrieved from a study of siplizumab effects on memory and regulatory T cells. A note on this clone: Its antigen is undetermined.

Repertoires were generated with immunoSEQ multiplex PCR, while TCRdb's copy carries only in-frame clones and drops some. The table has some 81,000 clones, around 95% seen once. There are 15 residues in the CDR3. The ends were cut back, 2 bases at V and 1 base at J, with 13 bases in the middle. Germline V gives CDR1 SGHDT, CDR2 YYEEEE. General observations from the study: A minor fraction of alloreactive clones, and no more, mapped to unstimulated subsets. Proliferating Tregs in siplizumab cultures were never verified as suppressive.

The sample consisted of CD8+ T cells sorted from blood. This chain links TRBV5-6 with TRBJ2-7, with D perhaps matching TRBD2 (6 bases). The source of this sequence is a human donor in good health. The CDR3 bases are TGTGCCAGCAGCTTAGGGACTTCAACTTCCTACGAGCAGTACTTC. This translates into CASSLGTSTSYEQYF.